The clone carrying this T cell receptor beta chain was recorded only once. The antigen is undetermined. Generated by immunoSEQ multiplex PCR, the TCRdb table keeps only in-frame clones and is missing some. The table has 150,000 to 200,000 clones, around 86% seen once. These data belong to a study of cytomegalovirus exposure and HLA in healthy donors. Study-wide findings and caveats: The CMV antigen specificity of a few CMV-associated chains was confirmed through in vitro analysis.

The CDR3 sequence is 14 residues long. J was trimmed by 8 bases and V by 7 bases; bases with no gene match: 10. CDR1 and CDR2 (germline): MNHNY, SVGAGI (reference sequence). The clonotype originates from a woman between 18 and 29 years old in good health and CMV-seronegative. The sample taken for sequencing was PBMCs. The chain has TRBV6-6 and TRBJ1-1; 10 bases match TRBD1. The CDR3 sequence: CASTVPGQGREAFF. The CDR3 bases are TGTGCCAGCACCGTCCCGGGACAGGGGAGAGAAGCTTTCTTT.